Below are 3 T cell receptor beta chains sequenced from a single sample in a study of cytomegalovirus exposure and HLA in healthy donors. PCR primers comprised 60 Vbeta and 13 Jbeta primers. Only in-frame clones appear in the TCRdb table, and some are missing; sequencing was by immunoSEQ multiplex PCR. This repertoire shows roughly 100,000 clones, more than 70% found once; its top ten account for about 3.7%. Sequencing input: PBMCs. Receptors were obtained from a man under 40 in good health and CMV-seronegative.

The rearrangement links TRBV6-6 to TRBJ2-3; D not certain. Germline V gives CDR1 MNHNY, CDR2 SVGAGI (reference sequence). This CDR3 has 13 residues. V dropped 6 bases and J dropped 3 bases, with 10 bases sitting between them. CDR3 DNA sequence: TGTGCCAGCAGCTCCCCCACAACAGATACGCAGTATTTT. Amino acids: CASSSPTTDTQYF.

In its sample, this clone was seen once. This chain connects TRBV7-3 to TRBJ1-1; D gene unclear. With 2 bases removed from V and 1 base from J, the gap between germline ends came to 5 bases. Germline assignment: CDR1 SGHTA and CDR2 FQGTGA. The length of the CDR3 is 13 residues. CDR3 coding DNA: TGTGCCAGCAGCTTAGTCCAGAACACTGAAGCTTTCTTT. Translated, it gives CASSLVQNTEAFF.

This clone has a single count. This chain connects TRBV5-1 to TRBJ2-5; D is unresolved. V was pared by 0 bases and J by 4 bases, with 10 bases between. Germline assignment: CDR1 SGHRS and CDR2 YFSETQ. The CDR3 extends over 14 amino acids. The CDR3 DNA sequence: TGCGCCAGCAGCTTGGCATTAGTTGGAGAGACCCAGTACTTC. Its protein is CASSLALVGETQYF.